The 10 T cell receptor beta chains presented below share a single source sample, sequenced in a study of T cell changes during pregnancy in multiple sclerosis. Profiling relied on immunoSEQ multiplex PCR, and the TCRdb table lists in-frame clones only, not all of them. The table lists approximately 33,000 clones, around nine tenths of them singletons. The material was CD4+ T cells from peripheral blood mononuclear cells, obtained in the first trimester of pregnancy. The receptors derive from a female donor in good health, enrolled as a control in a pregnancy study.

The chain recombines TRBV21-1 with TRBJ2-3; TRBD1 reflects the table's D call only, with no check against the DNA. TRBV21-1 is described as a pseudogene. The CDR3 has 16 residues. The CDR3 region has the DNA TGTGCCAGCAGCTCACGGACAGGGAAGAAGACAGATACGCAGTATTTT. This gives the protein CASSSRTGKKTDTQYF.

The rearrangement joins TRBV7-3 to TRBJ2-1; 15 bases align to TRBD2. Germline assignment: CDR1 SGHTA and CDR2 FQGTGA. CDR3 size: 17 residues. The V gene end was trimmed by 5 bases and the J gene end by 9 bases; junction bases not matched to a gene: 11. CDR3 DNA: TGTGCCAGCAGCCGCAGGCCGGGACTAGCGGGGGGAATTGAGCAGTTCTTC. This encodes CASSRRPGLAGGIEQFF.

The CDR3 DNA follows: TGCGCCAGCAGTCTCGTGGGGGACAGGGGCTACGAGCAGTACTTC. Translated: CASSLVGDRGYEQYF. The chain uses TRBV23-1 and TRBJ2-7; 10 nucleotides align to TRBD1. TRBV23-1 is placed among ORFs of uncertain function. The length of the CDR3 is 15 residues. Unmatched junction bases numbered 6, after V lost 4 bases and J lost 3 bases.

This rearrangement joins TRBV10-3 to TRBJ2-7; D is perhaps TRBD2 (5 bases). Deletions cut 5 bases from V and 3 bases from J, with 5 bases between. The CDR3 has 11 amino acids. The germline V gene has CDR1 ENHRY and CDR2 SYGVKD. CDR3 residues: CAISRDYEQYF. DNA for the CDR3: TGTGCCATCAGTCGGGACTACGAGCAGTACTTC.

J is TRBJ2-1 and V is TRBV19; D is perhaps TRBD1 (6 bases). This CDR3 spans 15 amino acids. V lost 3 bases to trimming and J lost 2 bases, with 11 bases between them. The V gene's germline CDR1 is LNHDA and CDR2 SQIVND (reference sequence). Here the CDR3 reads CASSISQGPYNEQFF. The DNA of the CDR3 is TGTGCCAGTAGTATTAGCCAGGGGCCCTACAATGAGCAGTTCTTC.

The V and J genes are TRBV6-5 and TRBJ2-3; tentatively, D is TRBD2 (5 bases). CDR1 MNHEY and CDR2 SVGAGI come from the germline V gene. Trimming stripped 0 bases from V and 5 bases from J, with 9 bases between. This CDR3 region has 14 residues. The CDR3 sequence is CASSYSEGGDTQYF. The CDR3 DNA reads TGTGCCAGCAGTTACTCGGAAGGAGGAGATACGCAGTATTTT.

The rearrangement joins TRBV10-3 to TRBJ2-7; possible D gene TRBD1, 7 bases. V lost 4 bases to trimming and J lost 0 bases, with 16 bases between them. The germline V gene has CDR1 ENHRY and CDR2 SYGVKD. CDR3 length: 16 amino acids. The CDR3, as DNA: TGTGCCATCAGTGGGGGGGACAGAACACCCTCCTACGAGCAGTACTTC. This gives the protein CAISGGDRTPSYEQYF.

The chain combines TRBV21-1 with TRBJ1-2; the table's D call, TRBD1, has no DNA check behind it. TRBV21-1 is recorded as a pseudogene. This CDR3 is built from 18 residues. The CDR3 spells CASSKGVLGQGKNYGYTF. The CDR3 DNA reads TGTGCCAGCAGCAAAGGGGTGTTGGGGCAGGGGAAAAACTATGGCTACACCTTC.

The V and J genes are TRBV7-3 and TRBJ2-6; TRBD2 might be the D (6 bases). V lost 1 base, J lost 0 bases, and 19 bases lay in between. Germline assignment: CDR1 SGHTA and CDR2 FQGTGA. This CDR3 comprises 20 residues. CDR3 sequence (DNA): TGTGCCAGCAGCTTAAAGGGACTTCCACCTCCCGGCTCTGGGGCCAACGTCCTGACTTTC. Amino acids: CASSLKGLPPPGSGANVLTF.

The genes are TRBV5-1 and TRBJ2-5, with D possibly being TRBD2 (6 bases). Trimming pared 0 bases from V and 4 bases from J, leaving 10 bases between. Germline V gene sequence: CDR1 SGHRS, CDR2 YFSETQ. The CDR3 covers 14 residues. CDR3 protein: CASSLETSSETQYF. CDR3 DNA sequence: TGCGCCAGCAGCTTGGAGACTAGTTCAGAGACCCAGTACTTC.